These 14 T cell receptor beta chains were all obtained from the same sample, sequenced in a study of T cell repertoires in cytomegalovirus infection. For these receptors, no antigen is known. TCRdb called the reads again in MiXCR, with one record for every CDR3 protein. The data show about 900,000 distinct CDR3 sequences, around 31% seen once. The source material was cultured CD8+ T cells from PBMCs, sampled from culture after CMV antigen stimulation. The receptors originated from a human donor in good health (CMV status not recorded). Some clones in this sample may be carry-over from other donors' samples.

The table lists this clonotype with a few counts. The gene calls are TRBV28 and TRBJ1-5; the match to TRBD1 covers 7 bases. After removal of 1 base from V and 7 bases from J, the junction contained 7 bases not matched to a gene. Germline CDR1 MDHEN, CDR2 SYDVKM. The CDR3 runs to 15 residues. CDR3 DNA: TGTGCCAGCAGTTTATCCAGGGGGGGGTGGCAGCCCCAGCATTTT. Its protein is CASSLSRGGWQPQHF.

V is TRBV27 and J is TRBJ1-1; D gene uncertain. In germline, CDR1 is MNHEY, CDR2 SMNVEV (reference sequence). The CDR3 extends over 12 amino acids. Trimming shortened V by 8 bases and J by 7 bases, and 14 bases separated the two germline ends. CDR3 sequence: CASQSGAFEAFF. In DNA, the CDR3 is TGTGCCAGCCAGTCTGGAGCGTTTGAAGCTTTCTTT.

This clonotype was detected only a few times. The rearrangement links TRBV6-5 to TRBJ1-2; D unresolved. V dropped 6 bases and J dropped 4 bases, with 12 bases sitting between them. This CDR3 has 13 residues. CDR1 is MNHEY and CDR2 is SVGAGI in the germline V gene. The chain's CDR3 is CASSPGSLYGYTF. The CDR3 DNA sequence: TGTGCCAGCAGCCCCGGGTCCCTCTATGGCTACACCTTC.

J is TRBJ2-6 and V is TRBV4-2; 10 bases agree with TRBD1. The CDR3 is made up of 20 amino acids. After removal of 4 bases from V and 0 bases from J, the junction contained 12 bases not matched to a gene. Per germline, CDR1 LGHNA and CDR2 YNFKEQ. The DNA for the CDR3 is TGTGCCAGCAGCCTACTCGACGGGACAGGGGCCTTCTCTGGGGCCAACGTCCTGACTTTC. Translation gives CASSLLDGTGAFSGANVLTF.

The chain recombines TRBV20-1 with TRBJ2-7; the D gene is possibly TRBD1 (6 bases). CDR1 and CDR2 from the germline V gene are DFQATT and SNEGSKA (reference sequence). V dropped 6 bases and J dropped 4 bases, with 16 bases sitting between them. This CDR3 has 13 amino acids. The CDR3 nucleotides read TGCAGTGCCAGGGGTGGGGGTCCTTACGAGCAGTACGTC. Its translation is CSARGGGPYEQYV.

The V and J genes are TRBV2 and TRBJ1-4, with D tentatively TRBD1 (6 bases). Trimming pared 10 bases from V and 5 bases from J, leaving 11 bases between. Germline-derived CDR1 and CDR2 are SNHLY and FYNNEI. This CDR3 spans 12 amino acids. In DNA, the CDR3 is TGTGCCATCGGACAGCCCAATGAAAAACTGTTTTTT. Translation: CAIGQPNEKLFF.

The sample holds many counts of this clonotype. The J gene is TRBJ2-3, the V gene TRBV7-6; D remains unclear. The CDR3 is 14 amino acids. Per germline, CDR1 SGHVS and CDR2 FNYEAQ. The germline V and J ends were trimmed by 1 base and 8 bases, with 13 bases remaining between them. The CDR3 is CASSLVPGLATQYF. CDR3 in DNA: TGTGCCAGCAGCTTAGTACCCGGCCTTGCTACGCAGTATTTT.

The V and J genes are TRBV9 and TRBJ2-3; a weak D match, TRBD1 (5 bases). Germline loops: CDR1 SGDLS, CDR2 YYNGEE. The CDR3 has 13 amino acids. The V gene lost 0 bases and the J gene lost 7 bases, with 9 bases spanning the gap. CDR3 coding DNA: TGTGCCAGCAGCGTAGACAAGGGGTATACGCAGTATTTT. Translating gives CASSVDKGYTQYF. Based on the CDR3 plus reference TRBV9 and TRBJ2-3, the full variable domain is DSGVTQTPKHLITATGQRVTLRCSPRSGDLSVYWYQQSLDQGLQFLIQYYNGEERAKGNILERFSAQQFPDLHSELNLSSLELGDSALYFCASSVDKGYTQYFGPGTRLTVL.

To note about this clonotype: A clone one base away is much larger, so this may be a read error. This chain uses TRBV7-3 with TRBJ2-3, with D tentatively TRBD2 (6 bases). V dropped 5 bases and J dropped 4 bases, with 16 bases sitting between them. Germline lookup yields CDR1 SGHTA and CDR2 FQGTGA. CDR3 size: 15 residues. CDR3 amino acids: CASSIGGARADTQYF. The CDR3 DNA follows: TGTGCCAGCAGCATAGGCGGGGCGAGAGCAGATACGCAGTATTTT. The whole variable domain, filled in from reference TRBV7-3 and TRBJ2-3, reads GAGVSQTPSNKVTEKGKYVELRCDPISGHTALYWYRQSLGQGPEFLIYFQGTGAADDSGLPNDRFFAVRPEGSVSTLKIQRTERGDSAVYLCASSIGGARADTQYFGPGTRLTVL.

The V gene is TRBV19, the J gene TRBJ2-5; 8 nucleotides line up with TRBD1. The CDR3 is 15 residues long. Germline loops: CDR1 LNHDA, CDR2 SQIVND (reference sequence). Trimming cost V 5 bases and J 5 bases; bases outside gene matches: 10. The CDR3 bases are TGTGCCAGTAGTTACGGGACAGGAGGTTCGGAGACCCAGTACTTC. It is translated as CASSYGTGGSETQYF.

This clonotype was counted only a few times. V and J are TRBV19 and TRBJ2-2; weak D call: TRBD1 (5 bases). The CDR3 is 12 residues long. The germline gives CDR1 LNHDA, CDR2 SQIVND (reference sequence). Trimming left V 6 bases short and J 6 bases short, with 8 bases between. The CDR3 nucleotides read TGTGCCAGTAGACCAGGGTCCGGGGAGCTGTTTTTT. Translated: CASRPGSGELFF.

The chain combines TRBV9 with TRBJ1-5, with D possibly matching TRBD1 (5 bases). The CDR3 consists of 15 residues. Germline V gene data show CDR1 as SGDLS and CDR2 as YYNGEE. V lost 0 bases, J lost 5 bases, and 12 bases lay in between. This CDR3 reads CASSVEGRRDQPQHF. The CDR3 DNA sequence: TGTGCCAGCAGCGTAGAGGGACGGCGAGATCAGCCCCAGCATTTT.

The chain's CDR3 is CASSGGTALATNEKLFF. CDR3 nucleotides: TGTGCCAGCAGCGGAGGGACAGCCCTTGCAACTAATGAAAAACTGTTTTTT. This chain joins TRBV7-6 and TRBJ1-4; 7 bases are shared with TRBD1. V trimming: 5 bases; J trimming: 0 bases; junction bases outside the gene matches: 9. CDR1 and CDR2 (germline): SGHVS, FNYEAQ. The CDR3 runs to 17 residues.

V is TRBV20-1 and J is TRBJ2-7; D perhaps matches TRBD2 (5 bases). Germline lookup yields CDR1 DFQATT and CDR2 SNEGSKA (reference sequence). Between the trimmed V and J ends, which lost 7 bases and 1 base, there was a span of 11 bases. The CDR3 runs 12 residues. Here the CDR3 reads CSEGDNSYEQYV. The CDR3 DNA is TGCAGTGAGGGAGACAATTCCTACGAGCAGTACGTC.